This T cell receptor (beta chain) was recovered during a study of T cell repertoires in cytomegalovirus infection (dated by TCRdb to about 2019). About the full investigation: Recently identified HLA-C-restricted CMV epitopes, whose presentation resists viral immunomodulation, were targeted by peptide stimulations together with well-studied HLA-B-restricted epitopes. Donor HLA type was relevant to the analysis, because carriage of CMV infection together with the matching HLA type was indicated by public TCR beta signatures.

This clonotype occurred many times. Its antigen is currently not known. Base quality data are lacking; no much larger clone is found one base away. The CDR3 runs 14 residues from the cysteine to the phenylalanine. CDR3 DNA only is kept here, 42 bases in frame from base 1. The germline ends are 11 bases apart after V is trimmed by 3 bases and J by 5 bases. CDR1 and CDR2, looked up from the germline V gene, are SGHVS and FQNEAQ. The study at large found these results: The ex vivo response was dominated by HLA-C-restricted CMV-specific TCR beta clonotypes, which also provided the single most frequent clonotype in two of eight donors. Carriers of CMV infection plus the relevant HLA type were discriminated by the cumulative frequency of public TCR beta family members in the study cohort and in an independent roughly 380-donor cohort.

In the paper's terms, the treatment or condition label means: in vitro stimulation with specific CMV peptide epitopes to enrich CMV-specific T cells. The data were produced on an Illumina HiSeq 1500. Clones were called with MiXCR by TCRdb after fastp trimmed the public reads at Q25, and only in-frame beta chains were retained. Rows matching on CDR3 protein sequence are summarized as one entry with the most common DNA and genes. Present in this sample are approximately 730,000 distinct CDR3 sequences, roughly a third of which were seen just once. The ten top clones hold over 15% of the sample. The clonotype originates from a human donor in good health (CMV status not recorded). Some clones in this sample may be carry-over from other donors' samples. The sample was cultured PBMCs, taken from culture after CMV antigen stimulation. The rearrangement joined TRBV7-8 to TRBJ2-1; the D segment could be TRBD2, given 6 matching bases. The nucleotide sequence is given as TGTGCCAGCAGCTTGGACTACCGGAACAATGAGCAGTTCTTC. Translated, it reads CASSLDYRNNEQFF.